These 6 T cell receptor beta chains share one sample of origin, sequenced in a study of shared clonotypes between healthy human individuals. Measured with immunoSEQ multiplex PCR; TCRdb has only the in-frame clones, and not every one. The sample holds around 1.4 million clones, approximately 98.5% seen once. The specimen was naive CD4+ T cells sorted from blood. Described subset: CD45RA+ positively selected. These receptors all come from a man younger than 45 in good health.

Details on this clone: This specimen includes other DNA sequences encoding the same CDR3. The chain combines TRBV28 with TRBJ2-1, with TRBD2 matching over 9 bases. Germline V gives CDR1 MDHEN, CDR2 SYDVKM. The CDR3 spans 14 residues. The V and J ends lost 2 bases and 7 bases, in that order; junction bases with no gene match: 3. CDR3 sequence: CASSLAGGVNEQFF. The CDR3 DNA follows: TGTGCCAGCAGTTTAGCGGGAGGGGTAAATGAGCAGTTCTTC.

The rearrangement links TRBV6-1 to TRBJ1-1, with TRBD1 identical over 7 bases. The CDR3 runs 13 residues. From germline, CDR1 is MNHNS and CDR2 SASEGT. Germline trimming cut 4 bases from V and 5 bases from J; bases unmatched to any gene: 4. CDR3 nucleotide sequence: TGTGCCAGCAGTGGACAGGGATGGACTGAAGCTTTCTTT. Protein product: CASSGQGWTEAFF.

Notes on this clone: Within the sample, other DNA sequences also encode this same CDR3. The chain links TRBV6-1 to TRBJ2-2; D unresolved. The CDR3 sequence is 14 residues long. V was cut by 6 bases and J by 0 bases, with 8 bases left in between. CDR1 and CDR2 (germline): MNHNS, SASEGT. CDR3 loop: CASSALPNTGELFF. CDR3 DNA sequence: TGTGCCAGCAGCGCCTTACCGAACACCGGGGAGCTGTTTTTT.

CDR3 loop: CASSSLGTGSTNYGYTF. CDR3 nucleotides: TGCGCCAGCAGCTCGCTCGGGACAGGGAGCACTAACTATGGCTACACCTTC. The chain uses TRBV5-1 and TRBJ1-2, with TRBD1 matching 9 bases. CDR3 length equals 17 residues. Germline V lookup: CDR1 SGHRS, CDR2 YFSETQ. V lost 3 bases to trimming and J lost 0 bases; unmatched junction nucleotides: 9.

This rearrangement joins TRBV6-6 to TRBJ2-7; no clear D gene. V lost 6 bases to trimming and J lost 2 bases, with 11 bases between them. CDR3 size: 13 residues. In germline, CDR1 is MNHNY, CDR2 SVGAGI (reference sequence). CDR3 sequence: CASSRVLPYEQYF. The DNA for the CDR3 is TGTGCCAGCAGCCGGGTCCTACCCTACGAGCAGTACTTC.

V usage is TRBV18 and J usage is TRBJ1-3; 8 nucleotides agree with TRBD1. The CDR3 consists of 14 residues. Unmatched junction bases numbered 5, after V lost 6 bases and J lost 4 bases. Germline V CDR1 and CDR2: KGHSH, LQKENI. DNA of the CDR3: TGTGCCAGCTCCCAGACAGGGGACGGAAACACCATATATTTT. The encoded protein is CASSQTGDGNTIYF.